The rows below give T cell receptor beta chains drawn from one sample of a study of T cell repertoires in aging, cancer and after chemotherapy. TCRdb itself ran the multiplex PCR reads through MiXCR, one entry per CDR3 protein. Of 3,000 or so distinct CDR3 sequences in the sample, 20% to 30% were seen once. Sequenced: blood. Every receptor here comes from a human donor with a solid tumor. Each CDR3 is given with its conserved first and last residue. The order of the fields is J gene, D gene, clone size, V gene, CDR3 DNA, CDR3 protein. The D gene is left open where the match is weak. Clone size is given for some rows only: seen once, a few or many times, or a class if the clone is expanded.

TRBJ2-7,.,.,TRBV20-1,TGCAGTGCTAGCGCGCATATCTCCTACGAGCAGTACTTC,CSASAHISYEQYF
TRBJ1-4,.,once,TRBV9,TGTGCCAGCAGCGTAGAGGCAGGGGCTAATGAAAAACTGTTTTTT,CASSVEAGANEKLFF
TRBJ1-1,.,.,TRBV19,TGTGCCAGTAGTATAGTATCCATCTCGGGGACTGAAGCTTTCTTT,CASSIVSISGTEAFF
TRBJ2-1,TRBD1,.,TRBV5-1,TGCGCCAGCAGCTTGCCCGGACCCGGGACAGGGGGCTATGGTGAGCAGTTCTTC,CASSLPGPGTGGYGEQFF
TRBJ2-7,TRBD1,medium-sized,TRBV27,TGTGCCAGCCTCGGGACAGGGGGCGAGCAGTACTTC,CASLGTGGEQYF
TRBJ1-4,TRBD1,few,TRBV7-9,TGTGCCAGCAGCTTAAAAAGGGGGACAGCTAATGAAAAACTGTTTTTT,CASSLKRGTANEKLFF
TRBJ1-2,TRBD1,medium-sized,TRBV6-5,TGTGCCAGCAGTATGTCGGGACAGTATGGCTACACCTTC,CASSMSGQYGYTF
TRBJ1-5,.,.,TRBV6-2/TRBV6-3,TGTGCCAGCAGTTACTCGGGGCAGGGGTTGCCCAATCAGCCCCAGCATTTT,CASSYSGQGLPNQPQHF
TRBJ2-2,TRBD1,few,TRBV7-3,TGTGCCAGCAGCCCCACCGGGACAGGGAACACCGGGGAGCTGTTTTTT,CASSPTGTGNTGELFF
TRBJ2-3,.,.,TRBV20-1,TGCAGTGCTATGGCAGTCCTCACAGATACGCAGTATTTT,CSAMAVLTDTQYF
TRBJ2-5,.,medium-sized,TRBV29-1,TGCAGCGTTGACACAGGAGAGACCCAGTACTTC,CSVDTGETQYF
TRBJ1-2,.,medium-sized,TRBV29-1,TGCAGCGTTAGGGGGGATAGTGGCTACACCTTC,CSVRGDSGYTF
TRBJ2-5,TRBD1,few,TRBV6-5,TGTGCCAGCCTTCCGGGACAGGGAATGCAAGAGACCCAGTACTTC,CASLPGQGMQETQYF
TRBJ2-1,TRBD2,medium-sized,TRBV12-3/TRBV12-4,TGTGCCAGCAGCATCACTAGCGGCTCCTACAATGAGCAGTTCTTC,CASSITSGSYNEQFF
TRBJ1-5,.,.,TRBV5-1,TGCGCCAGCAGCTTGGCGCCAGGGGCAGGGCAGCCCCAGCATTTT,CASSLAPGAGQPQHF
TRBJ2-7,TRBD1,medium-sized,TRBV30,TGTGCCGCACGAGGGCCGGGGACAGGGGGCGAGCAGTACTTC,CAARGPGTGGEQYF
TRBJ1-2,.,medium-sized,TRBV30,TGTGCCTGGAGTGTAGTTTCTGCGGGGGGCTACACCTTC,CAWSVVSAGGYTF
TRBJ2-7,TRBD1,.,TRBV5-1,TGCGCCAGCAGCTCTGGGACAGGTGGCCTCATGGGGGACGAGCAGTACTTC,CASSSGTGGLMGDEQYF
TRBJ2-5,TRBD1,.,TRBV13,TGTGCCAGCAGCTTAGATCGCCAGGGGGTGACCCAGTACTTC,CASSLDRQGVTQYF
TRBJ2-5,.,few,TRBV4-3,TGTGCCAGCAGCCAAGAAGGGGGGGCCGGTGGGACCCAGTACTTC,CASSQEGGAGGTQYF
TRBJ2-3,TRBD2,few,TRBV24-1,TGTGCCACCAGTGATGCGACTAGCTTGGGCGCAGATACGCAGTATTTT,CATSDATSLGADTQYF
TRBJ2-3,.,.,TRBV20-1,TGCAGTGCCCCGACTAGCGAGGGGGCCAGGATGAGGGGAAATACGCAGTATTTT,CSAPTSEGARMRGNTQYF
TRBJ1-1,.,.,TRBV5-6,TGTGCCAGCAGCTTGGACGGCCGCACTGAAGCTTTCTTT,CASSLDGRTEAFF
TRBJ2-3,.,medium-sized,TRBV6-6,TGTGCCAGCAGACCCCGGGACGGGAACACAGATACGCAGTATTTT,CASRPRDGNTDTQYF
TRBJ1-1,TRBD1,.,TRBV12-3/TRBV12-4,TGTGCCAGCACTTTCACAGGGGGCAACACTGAAGCTTTCTTT,CASTFTGGNTEAFF